Listed below are T cell receptor beta chains from one sample, sequenced in a study of vaccination and CD4 T cells after COVID-19. TCRdb processed the PCR reads anew with MiXCR; each CDR3 protein has one entry. The sample has 15,000 to 25,000 distinct CDR3 sequences; less than 75% are singletons. The antigens these receptors bind are not known. The sequenced sample consisted of CD4+ T cells from blood, cultured in vitro. All receptors derive from a human donor who had recovered from COVID-19. Each CDR3 is given with its conserved first and last residue. D genes are given only for firm matches. Some rows mark clone size as missing; the rest say once, few, many or name a class of expanded clone.

CDR3aa | CDR3nt | abundance | j_gene | d_gene | v_gene
CASRTPTAPLHF | TGTGCCAGCAGGACCCCGACAGCCCCCCTCCACTTT | once | TRBJ1-6 | - | TRBV28
CSASPSGDTQYF | TGCAGTGCGAGTCCCAGCGGGGATACGCAGTATTTT | few | TRBJ2-3 | - | TRBV20-1
CSARDVTLADTQYF | TGCAGTGCTAGAGACGTAACACTAGCGGATACGCAGTATTTT | - | TRBJ2-3 | TRBD2 | TRBV20-1
CASSLMLGGEQYF | TGTGCCAGCAGTTTGATGTTGGGGGGCGAGCAGTACTTC | - | TRBJ2-7 | - | TRBV12-3/TRBV12-4
CATSGGQGPLNEQFF | TGTGCCACCAGCGGGGGACAGGGCCCCCTCAATGAGCAGTTCTTC | few | TRBJ2-1 | TRBD1 | TRBV15
CAARTGARSGYTF | TGTGCCGCCAGGACAGGGGCAAGGAGTGGCTACACCTTC | - | TRBJ1-2 | TRBD1 | TRBV30
CSAREGNSPLHF | TGCAGTGCTAGAGAGGGGAATTCACCCCTCCACTTT | - | TRBJ1-6 | - | TRBV20-1
CAISESPLRRAGLAERQFF | TGTGCCATCAGTGAGTCTCCTCTTCGTCGTGCGGGACTAGCAGAAAGACAGTTCTTC | - | TRBJ2-1 | TRBD2 | TRBV10-3
CASTLAGGWDEQFF | TGTGCCAGTACCCTAGCGGGAGGGTGGGATGAGCAGTTCTTC | - | TRBJ2-1 | TRBD2 | TRBV5-4
CASSQIYRGRTEAFF | TGCGCCAGCAGCCAAATCTATCGGGGGCGGACTGAAGCTTTCTTT | - | TRBJ1-1 | - | TRBV5-1
CAALQVRHSYNSPLHF | TGTGCCGCTCTTCAGGTTCGACACTCCTATAATTCACCCCTCCACTTT | few | TRBJ1-6 | - | TRBV24-1
CASSFSIGTLKNTEAFF | TGTGCCAGCAGCTTCTCAATTGGGACACTAAAGAACACTGAAGCTTTCTTT | - | TRBJ1-1 | - | TRBV11-1
CASSPGTGVSSYEQYF | TGTGCCAGCAGTCCAGGGACAGGGGTGAGCTCCTACGAGCAGTACTTC | once | TRBJ2-7 | TRBD1 | TRBV27
CASSESNRVRGYTF | TGCGCCAGCAGTGAGTCGAACAGGGTACGAGGCTACACCTTC | - | TRBJ1-2 | - | TRBV10-2
CASSRKTSALTDTQYF | TGTGCCAGCAGCCGTAAGACTAGCGCACTCACAGATACGCAGTATTTT | - | TRBJ2-3 | TRBD2 | TRBV5-4
CSACLAGGQETQYF | TGCAGTGCCTGCCTAGCGGGAGGCCAAGAGACCCAGTACTTC | - | TRBJ2-5 | TRBD2 | TRBV20-1
CAHALDYGYTF | TGTGCCCACGCCCTCGACTATGGCTACACCTTC | - | TRBJ1-2 | - | TRBV30
CASRGGSGVSYNEQFF | TGTGCCAGCAGAGGGGGTAGCGGGGTCTCCTACAATGAGCAGTTCTTC | - | TRBJ2-1 | TRBD2 | TRBV27
CASSLGDTEAFF | TGTGCCAGCAGCTTGGGGGACACTGAAGCTTTCTTT | - | TRBJ1-1 | - | TRBV11-2
CASSSRQGGTGELFF | TGTGCCAGCAGTAGCAGACAGGGTGGGACCGGGGAGCTGTTTTTT | few | TRBJ2-2 | TRBD1 | TRBV7-9
CASSPGTGPRELFF | TGTGCCAGCAGCCCCGGGACAGGGCCGAGGGAACTGTTTTTT | few | TRBJ1-4 | TRBD1 | TRBV7-9
CASSLGAQETQYF | TGTGCCAGCAGTTTAGGGGCACAAGAGACCCAGTACTTC | - | TRBJ2-5 | - | TRBV12-3/TRBV12-4
CSVENNNYGYTF | TGCAGCGTTGAGAACAACAACTATGGCTACACCTTC | - | TRBJ1-2 | - | TRBV29-1